Following are 14 T cell receptor beta chains from one sample sequenced in a study of Graves' ophthalmopathy and Graves' hyperthyroidism. RNA transcripts were the source from which TCR beta CDR3 regions were amplified. HTBI primers were used in a first-round RT-PCR, which preceded a second-round multiplex PCR. TCRdb recomputed calls from the multiplex PCR reads with MiXCR, one row per CDR3 protein. This sample has 230,000 or so distinct CDR3 sequences, with around 50% found just once. Sequenced sample: peripheral blood. Receptor source: an adult man with Graves' ophthalmopathy.

This rearrangement joins TRBV20-1 to TRBJ1-1, with no clear D. The CDR3 is 13 amino acids. V was shortened by 3 bases and J by 0 bases, with 8 bases between the two germline ends. Germline V gene lookup returns CDR1 DFQATT and CDR2 SNEGSKA (reference sequence). The CDR3 sequence is CSASTGVNTEAFF. DNA for the CDR3: TGCAGTGCTAGTACGGGTGTGAACACTGAAGCTTTCTTT.

This clonotype has just a few counts. The chain joins TRBV20-1 to TRBJ2-5; the D gene is possibly TRBD2 (6 bases). Trimming took off 6 bases at V and 4 bases at J, with 15 bases between the two ends. Germline CDR1 and CDR2: DFQATT and SNEGSKA (reference sequence). CDR3 length: 13 amino acids. The CDR3 spells CSAPRQGGETQYF. In DNA form, the CDR3 reads TGCAGTGCCCCCAGGCAGGGAGGAGAGACCCAGTACTTC.

Comments on this clonotype: A read error is possible here, since a much larger clone lies one base away. The rearrangement links TRBV14 to TRBJ1-2; TRBD1 is a possible D gene (5 bases). The germline CDR1 and CDR2 sequences are SGHDN and FVKESK. The CDR3 loop spans 14 amino acids. CDR3 loop: CACSRGRAHYGYTF. The CDR3 DNA is TGTGCCTGCAGCCGAGGCAGGGCCCACTATGGCTACACCTTC. Complete variable domain (other parts from reference TRBV14 and TRBJ1-2): EAGVTQFPSHSVIEKGQTVTLRCDPISGHDNLYWYRRVMGKEIKFLLHFVKESKQDESGMPNNRFLAERTGGTYSTLKVQPAELEDSGVYFCACSRGRAHYGYTFGSGTRLTVV.

The rearrangement joins TRBV2 to TRBJ1-2; TRBD1 is a possible D gene (5 bases). Trimming removed 0 bases at V and 7 bases at J, with 12 bases between. In germline, CDR1 is SNHLY, CDR2 FYNNEI. The CDR3 is 14 residues long. The CDR3 loop reads CASSEAGQGTGYTF. The CDR3, as DNA: TGTGCCAGCAGTGAAGCTGGGCAGGGAACTGGCTACACCTTC.

This clonotype occurred a few times. The chain joins TRBV9 to TRBJ1-5; D remains ambiguous. There are 15 residues in the CDR3. V was shortened by 0 bases and J by 0 bases, with 7 bases between the two germline ends. Germline CDR1 is SGDLS and CDR2 is YYNGEE. In DNA, the CDR3 is TGTGCCAGCAGCGTAGACGGGAATAGCAATCAGCCCCAGCATTTT. Amino acid sequence: CASSVDGNSNQPQHF.

The chain combines TRBV2 with TRBJ2-5; 10 positions agree with TRBD1. In germline, CDR1 is SNHLY, CDR2 FYNNEI. V was clipped by 5 bases and J by 1 base; unmatched bases: 4. This CDR3 is built from 15 residues. CDR3 loop: CASSYDRGLQETQYF. The CDR3 nucleotides read TGTGCCAGCAGTTACGACAGGGGGCTCCAAGAGACCCAGTACTTC.

This clonotype was counted only a few times. The genes are TRBV2 and TRBJ2-7, with 7 positions matching TRBD1. The CDR3 is 13 residues long. J gave up 4 bases and V 6 bases, and 6 bases lay outside the gene matches. CDR1 is SNHLY and CDR2 is FYNNEI in the germline V gene. The CDR3 protein is CASRQGVQYEQYF. The CDR3 DNA sequence: TGTGCCAGCAGGCAGGGGGTACAATACGAGCAGTACTTC.

CDR3 DNA sequence: TGTGCCAGCAGTCCGCACACAGCCCTAAACTATGGCTACACCTTC. Translating gives CASSPHTALNYGYTF. The chain joins TRBV2 to TRBJ1-2; D gene uncertain. This CDR3 has 15 amino acids. Trimming pared 5 bases from V and 2 bases from J, leaving 15 bases between. Germline V gene sequence: CDR1 SNHLY, CDR2 FYNNEI.

A note on this clonotype: This may be a read error, as it is one base from a much larger clone. As the CDR3 is not closed by the conserved phenylalanine or tryptophan, this likely results from a read error. The J gene is TRBJ1-1, the V gene TRBV6-5; D not resolved. Trimming shortened V by 4 bases and J by 0 bases, and 9 bases separated the two germline ends. Per germline, CDR1 MNHEY and CDR2 SVGAGI. The CDR3 runs 14 residues. CDR3 coding DNA: TGTGCCAGCAGTTTTGAGAACATGAACACTGAAGCTTTCCTT. It is translated as CASSFENMNTEAFL.

J is TRBJ1-6 and V is TRBV5-5; D remains ambiguous. This CDR3 contains 17 residues. CDR1 SGHKS and CDR2 YYEKEE come from the germline V gene (reference sequence). V lost 4 bases to trimming and J lost 7 bases, with 21 bases between them. This chain's CDR3 is CASSTDPRQVLNSPLHF. The CDR3 DNA is TGTGCCAGCAGCACGGACCCGCGCCAGGTCCTAAATTCACCCCTCCACTTT. The variable domain in full, with the rest retrieved from reference TRBV5-5 and TRBJ1-6, is DAGVTQSPTHLIKTRGQQVTLRCSPISGHKSVSWYQQVLGQGPQFIFQYYEKEERGRGNFPDRFSARQFPNYSSELNVNALLLGDSALYLCASSTDPRQVLNSPLHFGNGTRLTVT.

CDR3 DNA: TGTGCCAGCAGCTTAGTCCCGCCGTCCTCAGGGGAGCTGTTTTTT. Protein: CASSLVPPSSGELFF. This chain connects TRBV7-6 to TRBJ2-2; no reliable D call. The CDR3 loop spans 15 amino acids. Germline V gives CDR1 SGHVS, CDR2 FNYEAQ. Trimming cost V 1 base and J 8 bases, with 14 bases left between them.

In its sample, this clonotype was seen once. This chain joins TRBV13 and TRBJ2-7; the D call may be TRBD1 or TRBD2 (5 bases each). Per the germline V gene, CDR1 is PRHDT and CDR2 is FYEKMQ (reference sequence). CDR3 length: 14 residues. V was clipped by 3 bases and J by 2 bases, with 11 bases between them. The CDR3 sequence: CASSFEGLAYEQYF. CDR3 DNA: TGTGCCAGCAGCTTCGAGGGGCTAGCCTACGAGCAGTACTTC.

This clonotype was recorded a few times. V and J are TRBV7-3 and TRBJ1-2; TRBD1 agrees at 12 bases. This CDR3 region has 16 residues. Germline CDR1 and CDR2: SGHTA and FQGTGA. Trimming took 6 bases from V and 8 from J; bases not matched to a gene: 13. In DNA form, the CDR3 reads TGTGCCAGCAGTTTATTCTCCGGGACAGGGGGCAAGGGCTACACCTTC. Protein sequence: CASSLFSGTGGKGYTF.

CDR3 amino acids: CASRGQGVTGELFF. CDR3 sequence (DNA): TGTGCCAGCAGGGGACAGGGGGTAACCGGGGAGCTGTTTTTT. The chain is built from TRBV7-9 and TRBJ2-2; the match to TRBD1 covers 11 bases. The CDR3 is 14 amino acids. The V gene's germline CDR1 is SEHNR and CDR2 FQNEAQ (reference sequence). V shed 6 bases, J shed 5 bases, and the junction held 2 bases outside the gene matches.